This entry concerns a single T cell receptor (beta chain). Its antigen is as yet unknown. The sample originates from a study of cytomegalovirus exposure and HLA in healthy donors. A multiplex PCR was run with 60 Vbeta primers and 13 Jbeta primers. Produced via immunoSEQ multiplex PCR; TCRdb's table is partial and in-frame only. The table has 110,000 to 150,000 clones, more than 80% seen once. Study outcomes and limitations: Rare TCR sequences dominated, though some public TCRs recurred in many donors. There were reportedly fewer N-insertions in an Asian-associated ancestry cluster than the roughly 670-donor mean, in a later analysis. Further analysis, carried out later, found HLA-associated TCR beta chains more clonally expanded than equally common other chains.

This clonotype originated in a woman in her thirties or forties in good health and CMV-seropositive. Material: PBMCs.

This CDR3 is CASSIRTGDGRANEKLFF. CDR3 sequence (DNA): TGTGCCAGTAGTATAAGGACAGGGGACGGCCGGGCGAATGAAAAACTGTTTTTT. The chain couples TRBV19 to TRBJ1-4; 9 bases align to TRBD1. This CDR3 is 18 amino acids long. Germline CDR1 LNHDA, CDR2 SQIVND (reference sequence). The V segment lost 2 bases and the J segment 5 bases; nucleotides outside the gene matches: 12.